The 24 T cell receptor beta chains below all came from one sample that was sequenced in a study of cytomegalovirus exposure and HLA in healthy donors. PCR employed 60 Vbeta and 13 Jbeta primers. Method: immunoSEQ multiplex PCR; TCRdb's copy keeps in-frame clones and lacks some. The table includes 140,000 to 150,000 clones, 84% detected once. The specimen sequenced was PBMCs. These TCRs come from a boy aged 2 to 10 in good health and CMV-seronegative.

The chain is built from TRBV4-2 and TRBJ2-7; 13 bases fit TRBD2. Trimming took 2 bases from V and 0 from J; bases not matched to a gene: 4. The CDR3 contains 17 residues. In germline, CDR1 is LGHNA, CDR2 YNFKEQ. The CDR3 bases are TGTGCCAGCAGCCAATTGACTAGCGGGAGGATCTCCTACGAGCAGTACTTC. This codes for CASSQLTSGRISYEQYF.

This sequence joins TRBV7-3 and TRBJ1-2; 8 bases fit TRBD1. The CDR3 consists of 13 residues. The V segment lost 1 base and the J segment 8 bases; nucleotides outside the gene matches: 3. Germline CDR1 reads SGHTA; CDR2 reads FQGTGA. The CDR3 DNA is TGTGCCAGCAGCTTAAAACAGGGGGTAGGCTACACCTTC. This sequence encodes CASSLKQGVGYTF.

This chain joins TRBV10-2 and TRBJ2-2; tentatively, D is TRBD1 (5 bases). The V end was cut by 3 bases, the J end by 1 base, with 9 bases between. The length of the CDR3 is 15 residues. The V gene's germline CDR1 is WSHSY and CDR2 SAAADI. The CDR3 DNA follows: TGCGCCAGCAGTGACAATACAGGGAACACCGGGGAGCTGTTTTTT. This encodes CASSDNTGNTGELFF.

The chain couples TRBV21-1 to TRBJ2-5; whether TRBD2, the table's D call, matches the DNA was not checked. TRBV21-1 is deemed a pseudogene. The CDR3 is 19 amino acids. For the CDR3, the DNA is TGTGCCAGCAGCAAATTGATCGCCTTAGCGGGTCTGGTACAAGAGACCCAGTACTTC. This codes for CASSKLIALAGLVQETQYF.

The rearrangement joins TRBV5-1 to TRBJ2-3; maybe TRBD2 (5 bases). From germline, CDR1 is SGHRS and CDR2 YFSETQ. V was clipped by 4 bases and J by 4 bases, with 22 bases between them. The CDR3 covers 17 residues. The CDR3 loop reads CASSPTDARGRSDTQYF. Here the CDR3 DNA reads TGCGCCAGCAGCCCGACGGACGCACGGGGTCGTTCAGATACGCAGTATTTT.

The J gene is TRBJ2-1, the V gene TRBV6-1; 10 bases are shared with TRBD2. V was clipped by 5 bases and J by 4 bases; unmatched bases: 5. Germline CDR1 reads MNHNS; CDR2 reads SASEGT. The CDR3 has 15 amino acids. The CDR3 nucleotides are TGTGCCAGCAGTTTACAACTAGCGGGATACAATGAGCAGTTCTTC. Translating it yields CASSLQLAGYNEQFF.

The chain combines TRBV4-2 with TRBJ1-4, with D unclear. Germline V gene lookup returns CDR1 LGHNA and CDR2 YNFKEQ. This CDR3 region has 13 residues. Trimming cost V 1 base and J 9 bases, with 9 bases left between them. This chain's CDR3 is CASSQGSWKKLFF. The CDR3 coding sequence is TGTGCCAGCAGCCAAGGGAGCTGGAAAAAACTGTTTTTT.

The CDR3 protein is CARGKGPPYNSPLHF. In DNA, the CDR3 is TGTGCGCGCGGGAAGGGGCCCCCATACAATTCACCCCTCCACTTT. J is TRBJ1-6 and V is TRBV2; weak D call: TRBD1 (5 bases). CDR3 length equals 15 residues. Germline values: CDR1 SNHLY, CDR2 FYNNEI.

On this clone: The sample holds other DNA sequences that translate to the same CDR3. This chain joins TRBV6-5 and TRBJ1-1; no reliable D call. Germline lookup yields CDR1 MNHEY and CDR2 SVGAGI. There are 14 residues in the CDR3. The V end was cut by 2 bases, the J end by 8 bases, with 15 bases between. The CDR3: CASSYAGGISEAFF. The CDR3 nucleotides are TGTGCCAGCAGTTACGCGGGAGGGATTTCCGAAGCTTTCTTT.

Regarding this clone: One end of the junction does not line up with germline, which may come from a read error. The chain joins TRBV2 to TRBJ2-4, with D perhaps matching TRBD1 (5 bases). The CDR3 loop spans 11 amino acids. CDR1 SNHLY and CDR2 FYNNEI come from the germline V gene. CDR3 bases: TGTGCCAGCGGAACACAGGCCCGGGTGGACTTC. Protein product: CASGTQARVDF.

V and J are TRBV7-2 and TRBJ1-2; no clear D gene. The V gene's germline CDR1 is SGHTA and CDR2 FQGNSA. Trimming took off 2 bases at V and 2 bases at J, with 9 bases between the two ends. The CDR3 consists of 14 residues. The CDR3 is CASSLHPGNYGYTF. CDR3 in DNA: TGTGCCAGCAGCTTACATCCAGGCAACTATGGCTACACCTTC.

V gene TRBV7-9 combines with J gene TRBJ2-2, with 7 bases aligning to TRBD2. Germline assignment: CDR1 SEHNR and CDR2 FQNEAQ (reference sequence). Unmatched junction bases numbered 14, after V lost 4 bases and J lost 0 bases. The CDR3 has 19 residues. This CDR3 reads CASSSPLGGVRPNTGELFF. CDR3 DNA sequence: TGTGCCAGCAGCTCCCCCCTTGGGGGGGTACGCCCGAACACCGGGGAGCTGTTTTTT.

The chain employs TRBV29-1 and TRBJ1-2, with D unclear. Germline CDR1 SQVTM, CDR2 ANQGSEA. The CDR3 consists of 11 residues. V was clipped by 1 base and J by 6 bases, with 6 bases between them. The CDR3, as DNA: TGCAGCGTTGAAGTGAGAAATGGCTACACCTTC. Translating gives CSVEVRNGYTF. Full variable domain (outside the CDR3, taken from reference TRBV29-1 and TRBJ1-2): SAVISQKPSRDICQRGTSLTIQCQVDSQVTMMFWYRQQPGQSLTLIATANQGSEATYESGFVIDKFPISRPNLTFSTLTVSNMSPEDSSIYLCSVEVRNGYTFGSGTRLTVV.

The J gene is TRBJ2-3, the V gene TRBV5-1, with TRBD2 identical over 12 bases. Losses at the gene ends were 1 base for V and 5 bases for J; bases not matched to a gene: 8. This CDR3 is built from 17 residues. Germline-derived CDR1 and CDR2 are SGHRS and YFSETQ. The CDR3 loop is CASSLTPSGGALDTQYF. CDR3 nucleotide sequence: TGCGCCAGCAGCTTGACCCCTAGCGGGGGGGCATTAGATACGCAGTATTTT.

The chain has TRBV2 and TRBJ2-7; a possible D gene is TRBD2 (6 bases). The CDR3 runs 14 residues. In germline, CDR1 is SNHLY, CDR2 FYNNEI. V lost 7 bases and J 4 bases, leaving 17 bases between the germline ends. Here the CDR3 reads CASISRGARYEQYF. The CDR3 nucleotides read TGTGCCAGCATTAGTCGCGGGGCTAGATACGAGCAGTACTTC.

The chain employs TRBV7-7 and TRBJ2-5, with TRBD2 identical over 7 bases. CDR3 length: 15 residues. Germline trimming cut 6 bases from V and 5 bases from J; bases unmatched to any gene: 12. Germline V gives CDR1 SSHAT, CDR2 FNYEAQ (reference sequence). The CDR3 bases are TGTGCCAGCAGTACGGGGACTACCGGGGTGGAGACCCAGTACTTC. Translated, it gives CASSTGTTGVETQYF.

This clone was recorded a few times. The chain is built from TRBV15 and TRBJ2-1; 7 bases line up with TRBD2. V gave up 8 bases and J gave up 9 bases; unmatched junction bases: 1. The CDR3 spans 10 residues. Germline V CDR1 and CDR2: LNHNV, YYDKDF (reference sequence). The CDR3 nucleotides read TGTGCCACCCAGCGGGGTGAGCAGTTCTTC. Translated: CATQRGEQFF.

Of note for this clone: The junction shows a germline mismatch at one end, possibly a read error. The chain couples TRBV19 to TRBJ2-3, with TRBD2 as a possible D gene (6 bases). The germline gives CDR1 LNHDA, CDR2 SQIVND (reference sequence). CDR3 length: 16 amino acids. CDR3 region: CASSNDSGASTDMQYF. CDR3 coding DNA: TGTGCCAGTAGTAATGATAGCGGTGCTAGCACAGATATGCAGTATTTT.

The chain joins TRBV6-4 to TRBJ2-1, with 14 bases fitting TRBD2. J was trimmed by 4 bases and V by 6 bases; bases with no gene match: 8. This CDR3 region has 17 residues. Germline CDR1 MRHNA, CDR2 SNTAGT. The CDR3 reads CASSKGTSGSSYNEQFF. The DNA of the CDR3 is TGTGCCAGCAGCAAAGGGACTAGCGGGAGTTCATACAATGAGCAGTTCTTC.

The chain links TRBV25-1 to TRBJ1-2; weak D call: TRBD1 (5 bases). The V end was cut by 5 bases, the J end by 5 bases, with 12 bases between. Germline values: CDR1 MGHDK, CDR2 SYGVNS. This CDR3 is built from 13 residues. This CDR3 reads CASSSGVVYGYTF. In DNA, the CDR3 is TGTGCCAGCAGTTCGGGGGTCGTATATGGCTACACCTTC.

This CDR3 reads CASSQENWAFYGYTF. The CDR3 DNA follows: TGCGCCAGCAGCCAAGAGAATTGGGCGTTCTATGGCTACACCTTC. V usage is TRBV4-1 and J usage is TRBJ1-2; D is undetermined. This CDR3 has 15 residues. Per germline, CDR1 MGHRA and CDR2 YSYEKL. With 0 bases removed from V and 4 bases from J, the gap between germline ends came to 12 bases.

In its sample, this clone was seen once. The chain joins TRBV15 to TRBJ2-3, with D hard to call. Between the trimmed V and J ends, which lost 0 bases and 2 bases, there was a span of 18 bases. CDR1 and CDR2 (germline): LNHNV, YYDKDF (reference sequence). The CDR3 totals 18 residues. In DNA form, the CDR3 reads TGTGCCACCAGCAGAGATCTAATTATTGGGCCTAACACAGATACGCAGTATTTT. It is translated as CATSRDLIIGPNTDTQYF.

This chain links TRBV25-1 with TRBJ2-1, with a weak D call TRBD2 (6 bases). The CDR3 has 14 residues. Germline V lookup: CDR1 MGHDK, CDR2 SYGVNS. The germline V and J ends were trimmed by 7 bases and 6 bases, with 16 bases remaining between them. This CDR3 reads CASTHWDSSNEQFF. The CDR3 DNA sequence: TGTGCCAGCACCCATTGGGACTCGAGCAATGAGCAGTTCTTC.

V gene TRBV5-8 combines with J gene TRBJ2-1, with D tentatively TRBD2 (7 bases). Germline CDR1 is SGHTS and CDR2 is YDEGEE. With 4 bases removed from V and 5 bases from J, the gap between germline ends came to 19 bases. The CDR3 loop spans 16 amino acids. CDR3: CASSLWRGGSNNEQFF. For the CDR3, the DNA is TGTGCCAGCAGCCTCTGGAGGGGGGGGTCAAACAATGAGCAGTTCTTC.